A selection of T cell receptor beta chains follows, all from one sample in a study of cytomegalovirus exposure and HLA in healthy donors. Data came from immunoSEQ multiplex PCR; TCRdb stores just in-frame clones and leaves some out. The sample lists more than 150,000 clones; about 86% were seen once. Sequencing was carried out using PBMCs. All receptors derive from a woman under 30 in good health and CMV-seropositive. Each CDR3 is given with its conserved first and last residue. D genes are given only for firm matches. The size of a clone is reported for some rows only, either as once, few or many, or as a class for expanded clones.

size | D | J | V | DNA | CDR3
few | . | TRBJ2-7 | TRBV12-5 | TGTGCTAGTGGTTTTCTGGCCGAGCAGTACTTC | CASGFLAEQYF
few | . | TRBJ1-1 | TRBV10-1 | TGCGCCAGCAGTGAGAATCTCCAGGGAAAGGCTTCCTTT | CASSENLQGKASF
few | . | TRBJ1-6 | TRBV15 | TGTGCCACCAGCAGAATAAACCTAACCTATAATTCACCCCTCCACTTT | CATSRINLTYNSPLHF
. | . | TRBJ2-7 | TRBV29-1 | TGCAGCGTTGAATCAGAGGCTGCCTACGAGCAGTACTTC | CSVESEAAYEQYF
. | . | TRBJ2-7 | TRBV15 | TGTGCCACCAGCAGAGACCGCAGGGGCTACGAGCAGTACTTC | CATSRDRRGYEQYF
. | TRBD1 | TRBJ2-2 | TRBV6-5 | TGTGCCAGCAGTCGCGACAGGGTGGAAACCGGGGAGCTGTTTTTT | CASSRDRVETGELFF
once | . | TRBJ2-7 | TRBV6-1 | TGTGCCAGCACCAGTGGTTACGAGCAGTACTTC | CASTSGYEQYF
. | . | TRBJ2-1 | TRBV19 | TGTGCCACCCACGTAAGGGGGAGCTCCTACAATGAGCAGTTCTTC | CATHVRGSSYNEQFF
few | . | TRBJ2-7 | TRBV9 | TGTGCCAGCAGCCCCGGACACCCTATCGACGAGCAGTACTTC | CASSPGHPIDEQYF
. | . | TRBJ2-5 | TRBV10-3 | TGTGCCATGTCCGAGGGGGAAGGAGAGACCCAGTACTTC | CAMSEGEGETQYF
once | . | TRBJ2-5 | TRBV2 | TGTGCCCCCTGGCGGGGGCCAGCCTTACTAGAGACCCAGTACTTC | CAPWRGPALLETQYF
once | . | TRBJ2-4 | TRBV21-1 | TGTGCCAGCAGCAAAGTCTTACAGGGCTTTGGCAAAAACATTCAGTACTTC | CASSKVLQGFGKNIQYF
. | TRBD2 | TRBJ2-6 | TRBV11-2 | TGTGCCAGCAGCTTAGACTTCCTGAGCGGGGGTTACTCTGGGGCCAACGTCCTGACTTTC | CASSLDFLSGGYSGANVLTF
. | TRBD1 | TRBJ2-1 | TRBV5-1 | TGCGCCAGCAGCTCGGGACAGGGGTCCTACAATGAGCAGTTCTTC | CASSSGQGSYNEQFF
. | TRBD2 | TRBJ2-3 | TRBV29-1 | TGCAGCGACTTCCCGACTAGCGGGGGGGTTACGCAGTATTTT | CSDFPTSGGVTQYF
. | TRBD1 | TRBJ2-1 | TRBV18 | TGTGCCAGCTCACTTTCCGGGACAGGGAATGAGCAGTTCTTC | CASSLSGTGNEQFF
few | TRBD2 | TRBJ2-2 | TRBV11-2 | TGTGCCAGCAGCCAGGGCAGCGGGGGGTTTTCCGGGGAGCTGTTTTTT | CASSQGSGGFSGELFF
. | TRBD1 | TRBJ2-7 | TRBV7-9 | TGTGCCAGCAGCCGGGACAGGGATTTATCCTACGAGCAGTACTTC | CASSRDRDLSYEQYF
. | TRBD2 | TRBJ2-7 | TRBV5-1 | TGCGCCAGCAGTTCGAGGGGTCCCCTAGGTGCGGCGGGGGTCGACGAGCAGTACTTC | CASSSRGPLGAAGVDEQYF
. | TRBD1 | TRBJ1-1 | TRBV5-6 | TGTGCCAGCAGGTTTTTTAGTGGGGACAGGGGAGACACTGAAGCTTTCTTT | CASRFFSGDRGDTEAFF
. | TRBD1 | TRBJ2-3 | TRBV5-1 | TGCGCCAGCAGTCCACCGGGACAGGGCATCACAGATACGCAGTATTTT | CASSPPGQGITDTQYF
once | TRBD1 | TRBJ2-5 | TRBV5-6 | TGTGCCAGCAGCGAGGGACAGGGGGCCTGGGAGACCCAGTACTTC | CASSEGQGAWETQYF
. | . | TRBJ1-2 | TRBV19 | TGTGCCAGTACCCAGCCTCGGGTTGGCTATGGCTACACCTTC | CASTQPRVGYGYTF
. | . | TRBJ2-2 | TRBV6-6 | TGTGCCAACAGGGGAGGCACCGGGGAGCTGTTTTTT | CANRGGTGELFF
. | . | TRBJ2-3 | TRBV9 | TGTGCCAGCAGCGTCCTGGGGGGTGGCCGACAGGGTGGCACAGATACGCAGTATTTT | CASSVLGGGRQGGTDTQYF
. | . | TRBJ1-2 | TRBV19 | TGTGCCAGTAGTATAGGGACACGGGCTGGCTACACCTTC | CASSIGTRAGYTF
. | TRBD2 | TRBJ2-1 | TRBV5-1 | TGCGCCAGCAGCTACGGACTAGCGGGGGGGCAAAATGAGCAGTTCTTC | CASSYGLAGGQNEQFF
. | . | TRBJ1-1 | TRBV10-3 | TGTGCCATCAGAGGGGGCACTGAAGCTTTCTTT | CAIRGGTEAFF
. | . | TRBJ2-1 | TRBV7-3 | TGTGCCAGCAGCGCGAACAGCGGCGAGCAGTTCTTC | CASSANSGEQFF
. | . | TRBJ1-5 | TRBV19 | TGTGCCAGTAGTATAGAACACAGGGCCCAGCCCCAGCATTTT | CASSIEHRAQPQHF
few | . | TRBJ2-3 | TRBV7-8 | TGTGCCAGCAGCTTAGATTTAACAGATACGCAGTATTTT | CASSLDLTDTQYF
. | TRBD1 | TRBJ1-1 | TRBV7-6 | TGTGCCAGCAGCATGGGACAGAACATGAACACTGAAGCTTTCTTT | CASSMGQNMNTEAFF
. | . | TRBJ1-1 | TRBV15 | TGTGCCACCAGCAGAGATACAGGTGGGGACACTGAAGCTTTCTTT | CATSRDTGGDTEAFF
. | TRBD1 | TRBJ1-6 | TRBV6-5 | TGTGCCAGCAGAGCTCAGAGGACAGGGGGCTCACCCCTCCACTTT | CASRAQRTGGSPLHF
. | . | TRBJ2-5 | TRBV6-5 | TGTGCCAGCAGTTACTCGAAGAGGTCAGAGACCCAGTACTTC | CASSYSKRSETQYF
. | . | TRBJ2-1 | TRBV14 | TGTGCCAGCAGCCTATTACAGTCCGATGAGCAGTTCTTC | CASSLLQSDEQFF
. | . | TRBJ1-1 | TRBV7-8 | TGTGCCAGCAGCTTAGGTCTTGAAGCTTTCTTT | CASSLGLEAFF
once | . | TRBJ1-5 | TRBV27 | TGTGCCAGCAGTTTGGTGGGGAGGGCGGGTCAGCCCCAGCATTTT | CASSLVGRAGQPQHF
. | TRBD2 | TRBJ2-1 | TRBV2 | TGTGCCAGCATCGGGGGGATGAATGAGCAGTTCTTC | CASIGGMNEQFF